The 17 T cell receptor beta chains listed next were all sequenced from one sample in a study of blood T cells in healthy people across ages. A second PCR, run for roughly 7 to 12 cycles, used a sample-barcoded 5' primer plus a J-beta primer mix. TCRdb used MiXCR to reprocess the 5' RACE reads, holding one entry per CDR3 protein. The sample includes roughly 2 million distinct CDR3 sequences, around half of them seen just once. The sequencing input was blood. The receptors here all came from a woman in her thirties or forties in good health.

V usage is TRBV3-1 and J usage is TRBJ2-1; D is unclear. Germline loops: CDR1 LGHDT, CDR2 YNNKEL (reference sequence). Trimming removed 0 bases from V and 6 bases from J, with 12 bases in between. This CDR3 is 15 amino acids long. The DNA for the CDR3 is TGTGCCAGCAGCCAAGATCCCTCCCCCTCCAATGAGCAGTTCTTC. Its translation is CASSQDPSPSNEQFF.

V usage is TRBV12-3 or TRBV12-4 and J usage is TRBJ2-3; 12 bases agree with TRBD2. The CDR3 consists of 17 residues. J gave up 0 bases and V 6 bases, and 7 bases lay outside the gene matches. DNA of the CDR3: TGTGCCAGCAGAGCGCTAGCGGGGGGGCTTAGCACAGATACGCAGTATTTT. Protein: CASRALAGGLSTDTQYF.

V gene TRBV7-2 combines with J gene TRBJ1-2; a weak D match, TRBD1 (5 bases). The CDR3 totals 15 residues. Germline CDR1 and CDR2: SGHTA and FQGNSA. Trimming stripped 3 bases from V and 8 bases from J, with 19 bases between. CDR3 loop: CASSLDLGGSGGYTF. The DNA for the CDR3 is TGTGCCAGCAGCTTGGACCTTGGGGGGTCGGGAGGCTACACCTTC.

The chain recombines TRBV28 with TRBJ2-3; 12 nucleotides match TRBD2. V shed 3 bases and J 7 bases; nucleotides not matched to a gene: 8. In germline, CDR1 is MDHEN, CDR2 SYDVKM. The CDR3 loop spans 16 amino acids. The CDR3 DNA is TGTGCCAGCAGTTTGATGGCTAGCGGGGGGGCTTATACGCAGTATTTT. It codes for CASSLMASGGAYTQYF.

The CDR3 loop reads CSARLPSSGVITDTQYF. The CDR3 DNA sequence: TGCAGTGCTAGACTTCCTAGTAGCGGGGTCATCACAGATACGCAGTATTTT. The chain is built from TRBV20-1 and TRBJ2-3; 8 bases match TRBD2. Germline V CDR1 and CDR2: DFQATT, SNEGSKA (reference sequence). CDR3 length equals 17 residues. J was trimmed by 2 bases and V by 2 bases; bases with no gene match: 12.

The DNA of the CDR3 is TGTGCCACCCGCACGGACAGCCGTGTCTTCACAGATACGCAGTATTTT. This encodes CATRTDSRVFTDTQYF. V is TRBV6-6 and J is TRBJ2-3; maybe TRBD1 (6 bases). Trimming took off 10 bases at V and 2 bases at J, with 22 bases between the two ends. Germline V gene sequence: CDR1 MNHNY, CDR2 SVGAGI (reference sequence). CDR3 length: 16 amino acids.

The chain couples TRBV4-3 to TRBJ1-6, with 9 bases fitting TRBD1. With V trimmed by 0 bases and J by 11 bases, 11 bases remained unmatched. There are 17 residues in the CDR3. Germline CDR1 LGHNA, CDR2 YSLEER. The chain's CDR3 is CASSQEQTGGSWTPLHF. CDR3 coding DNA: TGCGCCAGCAGCCAAGAACAGACAGGGGGTTCGTGGACACCCCTCCACTTT.

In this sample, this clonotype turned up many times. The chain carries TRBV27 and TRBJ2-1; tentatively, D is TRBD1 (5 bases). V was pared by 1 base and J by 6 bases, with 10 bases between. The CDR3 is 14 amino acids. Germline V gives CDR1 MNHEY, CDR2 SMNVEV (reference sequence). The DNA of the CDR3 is TGTGCCAGCAGTTTATATGGGCAGGGCAATGAGCAGTTCTTC. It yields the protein CASSLYGQGNEQFF.

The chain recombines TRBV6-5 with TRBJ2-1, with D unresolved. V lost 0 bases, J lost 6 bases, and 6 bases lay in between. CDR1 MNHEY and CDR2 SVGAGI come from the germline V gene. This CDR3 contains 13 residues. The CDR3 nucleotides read TGTGCCAGCAGTTACTCGAATATCAATGAGCAGTTCTTC. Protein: CASSYSNINEQFF.

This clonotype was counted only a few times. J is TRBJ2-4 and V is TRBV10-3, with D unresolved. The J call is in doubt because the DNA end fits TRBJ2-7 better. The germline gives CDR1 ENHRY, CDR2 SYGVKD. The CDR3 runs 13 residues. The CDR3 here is CASVADSSYEQYF. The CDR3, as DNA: TGTGCCAGCGTCGCTGATTCAAGCTACGAGCAGTACTTC.

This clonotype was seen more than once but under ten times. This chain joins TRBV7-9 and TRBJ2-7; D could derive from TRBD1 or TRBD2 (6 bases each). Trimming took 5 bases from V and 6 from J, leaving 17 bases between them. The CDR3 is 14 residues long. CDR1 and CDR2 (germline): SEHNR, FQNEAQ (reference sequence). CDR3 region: CASSPDHKGGEQYF. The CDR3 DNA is TGTGCCAGCAGCCCCGACCATAAGGGGGGCGAGCAGTACTTC.

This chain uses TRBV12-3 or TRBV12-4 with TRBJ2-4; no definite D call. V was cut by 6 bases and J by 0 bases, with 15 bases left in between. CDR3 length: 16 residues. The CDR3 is CASRPGDDLAKNIQYF. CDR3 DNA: TGTGCCAGCAGACCAGGAGACGATCTAGCCAAAAACATTCAGTACTTC.

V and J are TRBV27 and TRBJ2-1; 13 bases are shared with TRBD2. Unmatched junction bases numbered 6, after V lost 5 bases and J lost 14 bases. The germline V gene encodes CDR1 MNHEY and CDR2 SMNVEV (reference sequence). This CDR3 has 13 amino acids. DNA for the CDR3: TGTGCCAGCAGTAAAGGGACTAGCGGGGAGGAGTTCTTC. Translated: CASSKGTSGEEFF.

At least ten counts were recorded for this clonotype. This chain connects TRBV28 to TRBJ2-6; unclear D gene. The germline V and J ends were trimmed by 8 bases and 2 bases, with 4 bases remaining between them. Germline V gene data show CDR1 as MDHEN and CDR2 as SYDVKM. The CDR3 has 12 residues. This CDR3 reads CASGAGANVLTF. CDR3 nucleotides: TGTGCCAGCGGGGCTGGGGCCAACGTCCTGACTTTC.

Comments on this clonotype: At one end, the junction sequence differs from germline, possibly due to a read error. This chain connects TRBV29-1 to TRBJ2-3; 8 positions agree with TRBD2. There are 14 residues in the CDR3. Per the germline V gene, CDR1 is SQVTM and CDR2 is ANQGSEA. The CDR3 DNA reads TGCAACGTTTACTCTAGCGGGAGCACAGATACGCAGTATTTT. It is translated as CNVYSSGSTDTQYF.

For the CDR3, the DNA is TGTGCCAGCAGTGCAGGGGGTAACAACATTCAGTACTTC. The encoded protein is CASSAGGNNIQYF. The gene calls are TRBV28 and TRBJ2-4; 7 bases agree with TRBD1. V lost 5 bases, J lost 7 bases, and 5 bases stayed unmatched. The CDR3 runs 13 residues. Per the germline V gene, CDR1 is MDHEN and CDR2 is SYDVKM.

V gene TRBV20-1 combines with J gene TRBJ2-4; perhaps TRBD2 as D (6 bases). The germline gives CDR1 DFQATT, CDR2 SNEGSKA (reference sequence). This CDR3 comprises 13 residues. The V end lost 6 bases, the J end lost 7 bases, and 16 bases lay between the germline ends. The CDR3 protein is CSAGEVRGNIQYF. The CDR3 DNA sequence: TGCAGTGCCGGCGAGGTTCGGGGGAACATTCAGTACTTC.